This T cell receptor (beta chain) comes out of a study of PD-L1 blockade in urothelial cancer. At the level of the study: Administration of atezolizumab to patients began around 2014, at 1,200 mg intravenously every 3 weeks. Analyses used blood from 3 weeks (second dose) and 6 weeks after treatment start. Overall study results and limits: Below-median pretreatment blood TCR clonality was a predictor of better survival.

Sample time point: pretreatment peripheral blood. Each patient presented with locally advanced or metastatic urothelial carcinoma. Clones were sequenced by immunoSEQ multiplex PCR, and TCRdb holds only the in-frame ones, with some missing. In the table there are about 130,000 clones, about 88% of which are singletons. Concerning this clone itself: The target antigen is unknown. This sample also contains other DNA sequences that code for the same CDR3.

With 6 bases removed from V and 1 base from J, the gap between germline ends came to 9 bases. In germline, CDR1 is MNHEY, CDR2 SMNVEV (reference sequence). CDR3 length: 13 residues. The sequences come from PBMCs, collected around atezolizumab (anti-PD-L1) treatment. The source of this sequence is a man aged 45-65 years with urothelial cancer. The chain joins TRBV27 to TRBJ2-5; a weak D match, TRBD1 (5 bases). The CDR3 coding sequence is TGTGCCAGCAGGGGGCACCTCCAAGAGACCCAGTACTTC. Translation gives CASRGHLQETQYF.